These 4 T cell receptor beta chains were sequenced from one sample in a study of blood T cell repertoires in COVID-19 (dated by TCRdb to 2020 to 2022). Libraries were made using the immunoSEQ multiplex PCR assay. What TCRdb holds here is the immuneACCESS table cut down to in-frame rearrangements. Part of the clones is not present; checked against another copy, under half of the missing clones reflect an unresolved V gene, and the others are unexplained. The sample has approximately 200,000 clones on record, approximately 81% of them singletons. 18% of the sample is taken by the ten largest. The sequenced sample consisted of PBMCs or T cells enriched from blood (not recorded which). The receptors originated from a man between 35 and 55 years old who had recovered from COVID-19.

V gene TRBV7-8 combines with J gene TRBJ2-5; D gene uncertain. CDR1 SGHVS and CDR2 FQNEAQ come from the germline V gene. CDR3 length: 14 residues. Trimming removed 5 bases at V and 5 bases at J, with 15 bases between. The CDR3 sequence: CASSPTPSGETQYF. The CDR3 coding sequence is TGTGCCAGCAGCCCGACCCCTAGTGGCGAGACCCAGTACTTC.

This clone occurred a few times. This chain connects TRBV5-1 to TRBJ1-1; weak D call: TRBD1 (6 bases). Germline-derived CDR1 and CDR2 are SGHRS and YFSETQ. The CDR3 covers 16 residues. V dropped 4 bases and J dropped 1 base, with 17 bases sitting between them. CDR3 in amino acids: CASSIGQISANTEAFF. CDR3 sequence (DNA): TGCGCCAGCAGCATCGGACAGATCTCAGCGAACACTGAAGCTTTCTTT. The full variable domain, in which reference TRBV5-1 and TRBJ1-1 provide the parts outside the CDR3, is KAGVTQTPRYLIKTRGQQVTLSCSPISGHRSVSWYQQTPGQGLQFLFEYFSETQRNKGNFPGRFSGRQFSNSRSEMNVSTLELGDSALYLCASSIGQISANTEAFFGQGTRLTVV.

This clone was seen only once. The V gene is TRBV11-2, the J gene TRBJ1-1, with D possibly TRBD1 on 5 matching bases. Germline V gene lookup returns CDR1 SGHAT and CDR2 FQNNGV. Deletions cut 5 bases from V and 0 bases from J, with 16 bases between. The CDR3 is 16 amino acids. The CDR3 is CASSLATRGVNTEAFF. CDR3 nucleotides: TGTGCCAGCAGCCTCGCAACCCGGGGGGTGAACACTGAAGCTTTCTTT.

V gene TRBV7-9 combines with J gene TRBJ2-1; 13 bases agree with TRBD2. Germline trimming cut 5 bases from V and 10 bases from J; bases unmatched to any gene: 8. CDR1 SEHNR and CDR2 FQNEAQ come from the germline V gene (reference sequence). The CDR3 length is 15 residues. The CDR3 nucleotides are TGTGCCAGCAGCCGCGGACTAGCGGGAGTGTGGGAGCAGTTCTTC. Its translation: CASSRGLAGVWEQFF.